The clone carrying this TCR beta chain has just a few counts. Antigen: not known. The sample is drawn from a study of response to subunit inactivated influenza vaccine. General study points: The authors suggested that every seasonal influenza vaccination recruits few new T cells.

One entry per CDR3 protein, called by TCRdb with MiXCR from the RT-PCR reads. The sample carries 600,000 to 700,000 distinct CDR3 sequences, 12% to 15% recorded once. This receptor was taken from a man aged 45 to 65 who received an inactivated influenza vaccine. The source material was PBMCs from blood, sampled approximately 15 days before vaccination.

CDR3 amino acids: CASSETASGRHEQYF. The DNA of the CDR3 is TGTGCCAGCAGCGAGACTGCTAGCGGGAGACACGAGCAGTACTTC. The chain joins TRBV7-2 to TRBJ2-7, with 10 bases aligning to TRBD2. After removal of 5 bases from V and 5 bases from J, the junction contained 9 bases not matched to a gene. Germline CDR1 SGHTA, CDR2 FQGNSA. The length of the CDR3 is 15 residues.